These T cell receptor beta chains were read from a single sample in a study of blood T cell repertoires in COVID-19. TCRdb's table, derived via immunoSEQ multiplex PCR, lists solely in-frame clones and lacks some. The table lists roughly 200,000 clones, about 70% of them singletons. The sample taken for sequencing was peripheral blood. These receptors all stem from a woman aged 45-65 years with active or convalescent COVID-19. Both conserved end residues are part of each CDR3. D genes are given only for firm matches. Some rows have no size entry. The others give once, few or many, or a class for an expanded clone.

>-|-|TRBJ2-7|TRBV6-5
CASSYSEAASSYEQYF
TGTGCCAGCAGTTACTCCGAAGCGGCGAGCTCCTACGAGCAGTACTTC
>-|TRBD1|TRBJ1-1|TRBV19
CASSHRGTEAFF
TGTGCCAGTAGTCACAGGGGGACTGAAGCTTTCTTT
>-|TRBD1|TRBJ2-7|TRBV29-1
CSVGGRGLREQYF
TGCAGCGTTGGGGGCAGGGGGCTTCGCGAGCAGTACTTC
>once|TRBD1|TRBJ2-7|TRBV4-2
CASSQATGELYEQYF
TGTGCCAGCAGCCAAGCGACAGGGGAGCTCTACGAGCAGTACTTC
>-|-|TRBJ1-5|TRBV2
CASSELQVQPQHF
TGTGCCAGCAGTGAGCTCCAGGTTCAGCCCCAGCATTTT
>-|TRBD1|TRBJ1-5|TRBV28
CASTTGGGNSNQPQHF
TGTGCCAGCACCACAGGGGGCGGAAATAGCAATCAGCCCCAGCATTTT
>-|-|TRBJ1-1|TRBV2
CASSVRVHSNTEAFF
TGTGCCAGCAGTGTCCGGGTCCATTCGAACACTGAAGCTTTCTTT
>-|-|TRBJ2-2|TRBV23-1
CASSQQGAGELFF
TGCGCCAGCAGTCAACAGGGTGCAGGGGAGCTGTTTTTT
>-|-|TRBJ2-3|TRBV6-2/TRBV6-3
CASSRDLDTQYF
TGTGCCAGCAGCCGGGACTTAGATACGCAGTATTTT
>-|-|TRBJ1-5|TRBV28
CASSFRSYSNQPQHF
TGTGCCAGCAGTTTTAGGAGTTATAGCAATCAGCCCCAGCATTTT
>-|-|TRBJ1-3|TRBV6-5
CASSYGSGSGNTIYF
TGTGCCAGCAGTTACGGGTCGGGCTCTGGAAACACCATATATTTT
>-|-|TRBJ1-1|TRBV18
CASSPNARNTEAFF
TGTGCCAGCTCACCGAACGCGCGGAACACTGAAGCTTTCTTT
>-|-|TRBJ1-2|TRBV3-1/TRBV3-2
CASSSQGYGYTF
TGTGCCAGCAGTTCACAGGGCTATGGCTACACCTTC
>-|TRBD1|TRBJ2-1|TRBV7-2
CASSGDRAFEFF
TGTGCCAGCAGCGGGGACAGGGCCTTTGAGTTCTTC
>-|-|TRBJ2-2|TRBV6-5
CASSYSYRVSTGELFF
TGTGCCAGCAGTTACTCCTACAGGGTATCCACCGGGGAGCTGTTTTTT
>few|-|TRBJ1-2|TRBV19
CASRKNADYGYTF
TGTGCCAGTAGAAAGAACGCAGACTATGGCTACACCTTC
>-|-|TRBJ2-7|TRBV7-2
CASSLEGGSNEQYF
TGTGCCAGCAGCTTAGAGGGGGGGAGCAACGAGCAGTACTTC
>-|-|TRBJ2-2|TRBV30
CAWTTGNTGELFF
TGTGCCTGGACCACAGGGAACACCGGGGAGCTGTTTTTT
>-|TRBD1|TRBJ2-1|TRBV9
CASSVTGQVDNEQFF
TGTGCCAGCAGCGTCACGGGACAGGTAGACAATGAGCAGTTCTTC
>-|TRBD1|TRBJ1-5|TRBV7-8
CASSLGQGIQPQHF
TGTGCCAGCAGCTTAGGACAGGGGATTCAGCCCCAGCATTTT
>-|TRBD1|TRBJ1-3|TRBV7-9
CASSSPGQGNTIYF
TGTGCCAGCAGCTCTCCGGGACAGGGGAACACCATATATTTT
>-|TRBD2|TRBJ2-7|TRBV7-2
CASSLGSGGANEQYF
TGTGCCAGCAGCCTCGGTAGCGGGGGGGCAAACGAGCAGTACTTC
>few|TRBD1|TRBJ1-6|TRBV6-5
CASSYGDSSYNSPLHF
TGTGCCAGCAGTTACGGGGACAGCTCCTATAATTCACCCCTCCACTTT
>-|TRBD2|TRBJ2-1|TRBV11-3
CASSTTLAGHSGEQFF
TGTGCCAGCAGCACCACCCTAGCGGGTCATAGTGGTGAGCAGTTCTTC
>-|-|TRBJ2-2|TRBV9
CASSVAGNTGELFF
TGTGCCAGCAGCGTAGCGGGAAACACCGGGGAGCTGTTTTTT
>-|TRBD1|TRBJ1-1|TRBV28
CASRDRARGEAFF
TGTGCCAGCAGGGACAGGGCCCGGGGTGAAGCTTTCTTT
>-|TRBD2|TRBJ2-7|TRBV3-1/TRBV3-2
CASSPPGLAGGHAYEQYF
TGTGCCAGCAGCCCCCCGGGACTAGCGGGAGGACACGCCTACGAGCAGTACTTC
>-|-|TRBJ2-6|TRBV11-2
CASSQHSTGSGANVLTF
TGTGCCAGCAGCCAACATTCTACAGGGTCCGGGGCCAACGTCCTGACTTTC
>-|-|TRBJ1-5|TRBV4-3
CASSQDLGQPQHF
TGCGCCAGCAGCCAAGATCTAGGTCAGCCCCAGCATTTT
>-|TRBD1|TRBJ1-5|TRBV11-2
CASSLGTGGHQPQHF
TGTGCCAGCAGCTTAGGGACAGGGGGCCATCAGCCCCAGCATTTT
>-|-|TRBJ2-5|TRBV6-2/TRBV6-3
CASSPLLVAAQETQYF
TGTGCCAGCAGCCCTCTACTAGTTGCGGCCCAAGAGACCCAGTACTTC
>-|TRBD1|TRBJ2-2|TRBV19
CASSRADRGRTGELFF
TGTGCCAGTAGTAGGGCTGACAGGGGGCGTACCGGGGAGCTGTTTTTT
>-|-|TRBJ1-1|TRBV27
CASRDRRGASFATEAFF
TGTGCCAGCAGGGATCGGCGGGGGGCGAGTTTTGCCACTGAAGCTTTCTTT
>once|TRBD1|TRBJ2-7|TRBV19
CASSGTGGLYEQYF
TGTGCCAGTAGTGGGACAGGGGGCCTCTACGAGCAGTACTTC
>-|-|TRBJ1-1|TRBV30
CACTKGPYRAFF
TGTGCCTGTACTAAGGGGCCTTACCGGGCTTTCTTT
>-|TRBD1|TRBJ2-5|TRBV27
CASSPQDRDQETQYF
TGTGCCAGCAGTCCCCAGGACAGGGACCAAGAGACCCAGTACTTC
>-|-|TRBJ1-2|TRBV2
CASKLDNIYGYTF
TGTGCCAGCAAATTGGACAACATCTATGGCTACACCTTC
>-|TRBD1|TRBJ2-4|TRBV19
CASRPSGTGERGNIQYF
TGTGCCAGTAGGCCCTCGGGGACAGGGGAAAGAGGGAACATTCAGTACTTC
>few|TRBD2|TRBJ2-1|TRBV7-9
CASSSFGTQGGSEQFF
TGTGCCAGCAGCTCCTTTGGAACCCAGGGCGGGAGTGAGCAGTTCTTC
>-|-|TRBJ2-7|TRBV7-9
CASSLVSGSSYEQYF
TGTGCCAGCAGCTTAGTCTCCGGGAGCTCCTACGAGCAGTACTTC
>-|TRBD2|TRBJ2-5|TRBV20-1
CSASSSGLAGGETQYF
TGCAGTGCTAGTTCCAGCGGACTAGCGGGGGGAGAGACCCAGTACTTC
>-|TRBD1|TRBJ2-7|TRBV11-1
CASSSGQGYSYEQYF
TGTGCCAGCAGTTCAGGACAGGGGTACTCCTACGAGCAGTACTTC
>-|-|TRBJ1-2|TRBV15
CATSRGANDYGYTF
TGTGCCACCAGCAGAGGGGCTAATGACTATGGCTACACCTTC
>-|TRBD1|TRBJ2-1|TRBV7-2
CAGGSGQGKNEQFF
TGTGCCGGAGGGTCGGGACAGGGTAAGAATGAGCAGTTCTTC
>many|-|TRBJ1-1|TRBV6-6
CASSPTDDTEAFF
TGTGCCAGCAGCCCGACAGACGACACTGAAGCTTTCTTT